The 3 T cell receptor beta chains in this list originate from one sample, sequenced in a study of cytomegalovirus exposure and HLA in healthy donors. With 60 Vbeta and 13 Jbeta primers, the PCR was carried out. Sequencing used immunoSEQ multiplex PCR; TCRdb keeps in-frame clones, though not all of them. The sample features some 80,000 clones, with approximately 1% in its top ten. The sequencing input was PBMCs. The receptor source for this set is a woman aged 25 to 39 in good health and CMV-seronegative.

The J gene is TRBJ2-2, the V gene TRBV5-1, with D possibly being TRBD1 (5 bases). Germline V lookup: CDR1 SGHRS, CDR2 YFSETQ. The CDR3 is 15 amino acids. The V gene lost 0 bases and the J gene lost 3 bases, with 9 bases spanning the gap. The CDR3 DNA follows: TGCGCCAGCAGCTTGGAAGGGGCGGACACCGGGGAGCTGTTTTTT. Amino acid sequence: CASSLEGADTGELFF.

V and J are TRBV6-1 and TRBJ2-5, with 9 bases that match TRBD2. The CDR3 spans 14 residues. The V segment lost 7 bases and the J segment 5 bases; nucleotides outside the gene matches: 8. The germline CDR1 and CDR2 sequences are MNHNS and SASEGT. The DNA of the CDR3 is TGTGCCAGCAAATGGGCGGGGGGGCTGGAGACCCAGTACTTC. Translated: CASKWAGGLETQYF.

The chain combines TRBV5-1 with TRBJ1-2, with TRBD1 matching over 12 bases. This CDR3 has 14 amino acids. Germline V gene data show CDR1 as SGHRS and CDR2 as YFSETQ. V lost 4 bases and J lost 8; bases outside the gene matches: 6. CDR3 nucleotides: TGCGCCAGCAGCCCGGTGGGACAGGGGGCCGGCTACACCTTC. Protein sequence: CASSPVGQGAGYTF.